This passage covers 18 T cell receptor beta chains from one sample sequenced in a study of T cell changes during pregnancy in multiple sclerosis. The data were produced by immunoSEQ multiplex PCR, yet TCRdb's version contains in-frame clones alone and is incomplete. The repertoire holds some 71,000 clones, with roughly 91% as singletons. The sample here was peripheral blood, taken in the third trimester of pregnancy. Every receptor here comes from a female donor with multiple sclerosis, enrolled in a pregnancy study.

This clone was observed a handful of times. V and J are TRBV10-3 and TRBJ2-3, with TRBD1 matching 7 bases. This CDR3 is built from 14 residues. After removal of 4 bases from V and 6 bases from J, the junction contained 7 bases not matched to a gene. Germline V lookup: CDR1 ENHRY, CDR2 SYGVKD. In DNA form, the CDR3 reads TGTGCCATCAGTGTAAGGGGGCAGGGGGATACGCAGTATTTT. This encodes CAISVRGQGDTQYF.

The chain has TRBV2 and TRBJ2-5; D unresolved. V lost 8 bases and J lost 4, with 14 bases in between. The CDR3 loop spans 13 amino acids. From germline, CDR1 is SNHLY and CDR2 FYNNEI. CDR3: CASGGPALETQYF. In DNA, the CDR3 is TGTGCCAGCGGTGGGCCTGCCTTAGAGACCCAGTACTTC.

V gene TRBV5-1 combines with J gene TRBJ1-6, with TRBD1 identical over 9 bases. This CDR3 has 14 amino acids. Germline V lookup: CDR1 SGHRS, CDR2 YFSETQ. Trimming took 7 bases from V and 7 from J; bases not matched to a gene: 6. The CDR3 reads CASGSGTGNSPLHF. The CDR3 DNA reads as TGCGCCAGCGGTTCCGGGACAGGGAATTCACCCCTCCACTTT.

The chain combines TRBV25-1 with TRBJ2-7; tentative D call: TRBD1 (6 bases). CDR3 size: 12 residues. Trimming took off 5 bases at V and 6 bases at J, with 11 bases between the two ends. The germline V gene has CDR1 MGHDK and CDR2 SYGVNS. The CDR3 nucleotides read TGTGCCAGCAGTATTCGGACAGCCGAGCAGTACTTC. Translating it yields CASSIRTAEQYF.

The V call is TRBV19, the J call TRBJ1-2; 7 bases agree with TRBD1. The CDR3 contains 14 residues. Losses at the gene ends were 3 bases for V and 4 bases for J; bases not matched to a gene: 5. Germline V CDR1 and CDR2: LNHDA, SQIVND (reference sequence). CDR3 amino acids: CASSIGAGGYGYTF. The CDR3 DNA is TGTGCCAGTAGTATCGGTGCAGGGGGCTATGGCTACACCTTC.

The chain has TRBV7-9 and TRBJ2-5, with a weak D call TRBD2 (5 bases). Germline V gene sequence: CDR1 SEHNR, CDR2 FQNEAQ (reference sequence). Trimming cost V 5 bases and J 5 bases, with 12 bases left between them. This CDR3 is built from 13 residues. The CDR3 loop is CASSPGVVETQYF. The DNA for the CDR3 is TGTGCCAGCAGCCCCGGGGTAGTGGAGACCCAGTACTTC.

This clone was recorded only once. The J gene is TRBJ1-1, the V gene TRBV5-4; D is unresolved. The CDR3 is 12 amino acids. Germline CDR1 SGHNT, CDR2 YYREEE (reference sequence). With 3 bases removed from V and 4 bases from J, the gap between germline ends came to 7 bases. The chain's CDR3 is CASSSGSTEAFF. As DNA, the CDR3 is TGTGCCAGCAGCTCCGGGAGCACTGAAGCTTTCTTT. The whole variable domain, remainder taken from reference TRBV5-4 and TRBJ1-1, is ETGVTQSPTHLIKTRGQQVTLRCSSQSGHNTVSWYQQALGQGPQFIFQYYREEENGRGNFPPRFSGLQFPNYSSELNVNALELDDSALYLCASSSGSTEAFFGQGTRLTVV.

CDR3 region: CAWSVRDRGGQPQHF. The CDR3 nucleotides read TGTGCCTGGAGTGTAAGGGACAGGGGGGGCCAGCCCCAGCATTTT. The rearrangement links TRBV30 to TRBJ1-5; 11 nucleotides line up with TRBD1. Germline V lookup: CDR1 GTSNPN, CDR2 SVGIG (reference sequence). This CDR3 contains 15 residues. V dropped 0 bases and J dropped 7; count of bases not matched to a gene: 5. The entire variable domain, with the rest obtained from reference TRBV30 and TRBJ1-5, is as follows: SQTIHQWPATLVQPVGSPLSLECTVEGTSNPNLYWYRQAAGRGLQLLFYSVGIGQISSEVPQNLSASRPQDRQFILSSKKLLLSDSGFYLCAWSVRDRGGQPQHFGDGTRLSIL.

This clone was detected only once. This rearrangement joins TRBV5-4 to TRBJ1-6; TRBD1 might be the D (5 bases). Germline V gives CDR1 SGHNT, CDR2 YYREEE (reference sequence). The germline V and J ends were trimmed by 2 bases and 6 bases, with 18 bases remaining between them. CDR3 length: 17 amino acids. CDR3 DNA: TGTGCCAGCAGCTTCGAATTTCCGGGACTGCCTAATTCACCCCTCCACTTT. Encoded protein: CASSFEFPGLPNSPLHF.

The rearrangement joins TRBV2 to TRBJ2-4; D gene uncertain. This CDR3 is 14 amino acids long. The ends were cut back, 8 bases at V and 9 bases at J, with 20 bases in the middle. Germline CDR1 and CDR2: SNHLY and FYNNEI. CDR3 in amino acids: CASLVGPRQAIQYF. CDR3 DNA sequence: TGTGCCAGCTTGGTTGGGCCTCGTCAAGCCATTCAGTACTTC. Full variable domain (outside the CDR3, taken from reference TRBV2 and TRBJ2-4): EPEVTQTPSHQVTQMGQEVILRCVPISNHLYFYWYRQILGQKVEFLVSFYNNEISEKSEIFDDQFSVERPDGSNFTLKIRSTKLEDSAMYFCASLVGPRQAIQYFGAGTRLSVL.

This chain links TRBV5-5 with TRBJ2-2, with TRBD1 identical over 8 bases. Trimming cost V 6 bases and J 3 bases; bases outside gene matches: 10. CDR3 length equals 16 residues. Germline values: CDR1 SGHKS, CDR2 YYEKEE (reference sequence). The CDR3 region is CASTTNGQGYTGELFF. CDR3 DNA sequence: TGTGCCAGCACCACAAACGGACAGGGATACACCGGGGAGCTGTTTTTT. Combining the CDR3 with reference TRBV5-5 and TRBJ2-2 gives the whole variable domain DAGVTQSPTHLIKTRGQQVTLRCSPISGHKSVSWYQQVLGQGPQFIFQYYEKEERGRGNFPDRFSARQFPNYSSELNVNALLLGDSALYLCASTTNGQGYTGELFFGEGSRLTVL.

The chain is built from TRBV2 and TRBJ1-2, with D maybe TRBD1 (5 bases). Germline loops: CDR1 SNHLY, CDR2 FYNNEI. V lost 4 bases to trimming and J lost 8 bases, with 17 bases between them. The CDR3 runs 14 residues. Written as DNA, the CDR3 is TGTGCCAGCAGTGTGAATTGGGGGGGGGACGGCTACACCTTC. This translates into CASSVNWGGDGYTF.

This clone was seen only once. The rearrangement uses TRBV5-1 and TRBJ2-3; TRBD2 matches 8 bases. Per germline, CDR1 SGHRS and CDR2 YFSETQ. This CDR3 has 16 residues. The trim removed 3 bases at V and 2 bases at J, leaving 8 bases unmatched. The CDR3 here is CASSSLGGGTTDTQYF. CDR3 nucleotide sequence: TGCGCCAGCAGCTCCCTCGGGGGGGGGACCACAGATACGCAGTATTTT.

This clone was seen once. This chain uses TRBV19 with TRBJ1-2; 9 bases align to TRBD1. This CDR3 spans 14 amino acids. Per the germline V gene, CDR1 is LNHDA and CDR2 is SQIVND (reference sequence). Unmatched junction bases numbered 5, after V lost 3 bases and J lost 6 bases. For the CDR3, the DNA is TGTGCCAGTAGTATCCGAGGACAGGGGCATGGCTACACCTTC. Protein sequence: CASSIRGQGHGYTF.

CDR3 sequence (DNA): TGTGCCAGCAGCTTCCACGGGACAGCCTCTGGAAACACCATATATTTT. Translation: CASSFHGTASGNTIYF. The chain links TRBV7-2 to TRBJ1-3, with 7 bases that match TRBD1. CDR1 and CDR2 (germline): SGHTA, FQGNSA. The V and J ends lost 3 bases and 0 bases, in that order; junction bases with no gene match: 5. The CDR3 is 16 residues long.

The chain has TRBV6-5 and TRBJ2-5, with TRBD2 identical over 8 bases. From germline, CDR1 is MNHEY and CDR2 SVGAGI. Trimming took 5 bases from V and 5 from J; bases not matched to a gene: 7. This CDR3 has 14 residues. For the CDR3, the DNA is TGTGCCAGCAGTCGCCTTGGCGGGGGGGAGACCCAGTACTTC. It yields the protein CASSRLGGGETQYF.

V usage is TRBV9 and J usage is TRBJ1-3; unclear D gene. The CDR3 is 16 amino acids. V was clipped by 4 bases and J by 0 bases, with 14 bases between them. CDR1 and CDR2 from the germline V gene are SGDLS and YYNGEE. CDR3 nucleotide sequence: TGTGCCAGCAGCCCCGGAGGGCCCGGCTCTGGAAACACCATATATTTT. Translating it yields CASSPGGPGSGNTIYF. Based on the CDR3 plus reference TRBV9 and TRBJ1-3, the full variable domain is DSGVTQTPKHLITATGQRVTLRCSPRSGDLSVYWYQQSLDQGLQFLIQYYNGEERAKGNILERFSAQQFPDLHSELNLSSLELGDSALYFCASSPGGPGSGNTIYFGEGSWLTVV.

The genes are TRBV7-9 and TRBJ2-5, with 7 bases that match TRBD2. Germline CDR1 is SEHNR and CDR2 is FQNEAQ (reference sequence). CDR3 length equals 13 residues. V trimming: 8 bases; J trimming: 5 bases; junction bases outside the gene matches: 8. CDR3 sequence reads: CASRPRGGETQYF. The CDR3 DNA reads TGTGCCAGCCGACCGCGGGGAGGGGAGACCCAGTACTTC.